The 10 T cell receptor beta chains presented below share a single source sample, sequenced in a study of CD8+ T cells in alopecia areata. In each case, RNA was isolated and then reverse transcribed into cDNA as the sequencing template. Sequenced by immunoSEQ multiplex PCR; TCRdb stores in-frame clones only, minus some. Of fewer than 150,000 clones detected, roughly 82% appear once; the ten largest clones hold approximately 25%. The treatment was: oral pan-JAK inhibitor, 5-10 mg twice daily. The sequencing here drew on CD8+ T cells sorted from blood, taken at week 4, from a patient treated with tofacitinib. These receptors were collected from a human donor with alopecia areata.

Only a few counts were recorded for this clone. The chain couples TRBV29-1 to TRBJ2-1; D tentatively reads TRBD1 or TRBD2 (5 bases each). CDR1 SQVTM and CDR2 ANQGSEA come from the germline V gene. The CDR3 sequence is 12 residues long. V lost 5 bases to trimming and J lost 4 bases, with 9 bases between them. CDR3 protein: CSVWGIYNEQFF. For the CDR3, the DNA is TGCAGCGTTTGGGGGATTTACAATGAGCAGTTCTTC.

This clone was seen only a few times. V and J are TRBV19 and TRBJ1-5; D unclear. This CDR3 comprises 12 residues. Germline CDR1 and CDR2: LNHDA and SQIVND (reference sequence). V dropped 3 bases and J dropped 0 bases, with 0 bases sitting between them. The CDR3 DNA reads TGTGCCAGTAGTATTAGCAATCAGCCCCAGCATTTT. This translates into CASSISNQPQHF.

A few counts support this clone. The rearrangement joins TRBV7-9 to TRBJ2-1, with 7 bases lining up with TRBD2. Germline V gives CDR1 SEHNR, CDR2 FQNEAQ (reference sequence). The CDR3 consists of 14 residues. The junction had 6 bases not matched to a gene; V was cut back by 3 bases and J by 7 bases. The CDR3 bases are TGTGCCAGCAGCTTGTCGAGCGGGGAAAATGAGCAGTTCTTC. Protein sequence: CASSLSSGENEQFF. Complete variable domain (other parts from reference TRBV7-9 and TRBJ2-1): DTGVSQNPRHKITKRGQNVTFRCDPISEHNRLYWYRQTLGQGPEFLTYFQNEAQLEKSRLLSDRFSAERPKGSFSTLEIQRTEQGDSAMYLCASSLSSGENEQFFGPGTRLTVL.

The chain couples TRBV7-9 to TRBJ1-4; D unresolved. Germline CDR1 reads SEHNR; CDR2 reads FQNEAQ (reference sequence). The length of the CDR3 is 16 residues. Trimming pared 5 bases from V and 7 bases from J, leaving 20 bases between. The CDR3 loop reads CASSGSRTALREKLFF. CDR3 coding DNA: TGTGCCAGCAGCGGCTCACGGACCGCTTTGCGTGAAAAACTGTTTTTT.

V usage is TRBV6-6 and J usage is TRBJ2-1; 7 nucleotides align to TRBD2. CDR1 and CDR2 (germline): MNHNY, SVGAGI (reference sequence). The CDR3 sequence is 16 residues long. With V trimmed by 6 bases and J by 5 bases, 13 bases remained unmatched. This chain's CDR3 is CASSLQGAGLDNEQFF. DNA of the CDR3: TGTGCCAGCAGCCTGCAAGGAGCGGGGTTAGACAATGAGCAGTTCTTC.

V usage is TRBV19 and J usage is TRBJ2-4; tentatively, D is TRBD1 (6 bases). V was shortened by 5 bases and J by 8 bases, with 13 bases between the two germline ends. Germline values: CDR1 LNHDA, CDR2 SQIVND (reference sequence). This CDR3 spans 13 amino acids. The DNA for the CDR3 is TGTGCCAGTAGTCACAGGGCCGGGGACATTCAGTACTTC. Translation: CASSHRAGDIQYF.

The CDR3: CASSSPGGPGTDTQYF. The CDR3, as DNA: TGTGCCAGCAGCTCGCCAGGGGGTCCTGGCACAGATACGCAGTATTTT. V and J are TRBV7-2 and TRBJ2-3, with 7 bases lining up with TRBD1. Trimming took 4 bases from V and 1 from J; bases not matched to a gene: 8. Germline V CDR1 and CDR2: SGHTA, FQGNSA. The CDR3 contains 16 residues.

The chain links TRBV7-2 to TRBJ1-2; possibly TRBD1 for D (5 bases). This CDR3 is built from 16 residues. Germline V CDR1 and CDR2: SGHTA, FQGNSA. Trimming removed 5 bases at V and 7 bases at J, with 23 bases between. The chain's CDR3 is CASSRSLLAGRGGYTF. For the CDR3, the DNA is TGTGCCAGCAGCCGCAGCCTTTTAGCAGGGAGGGGTGGCTACACCTTC.

The J gene is TRBJ1-6, the V gene TRBV14; TRBD1 might be the D (5 bases). The CDR3 is made up of 15 amino acids. Germline CDR1 SGHDN, CDR2 FVKESK. V was shortened by 4 bases and J by 4 bases, with 11 bases between the two germline ends. The CDR3 is CASSLQGGYNSPLHF. CDR3 nucleotides: TGTGCCAGCAGCCTCCAGGGTGGTTATAATTCACCCCTCCACTTT.

The rearrangement links TRBV6-5 to TRBJ2-1; D is unclear. This CDR3 region has 11 residues. V gave up 0 bases and J gave up 9 bases, with 3 bases separating them. Germline V lookup: CDR1 MNHEY, CDR2 SVGAGI. The CDR3 sequence: CASSYSSEQFF. In nucleotides, the CDR3 is TGTGCCAGCAGTTACTCCAGTGAGCAGTTCTTC.